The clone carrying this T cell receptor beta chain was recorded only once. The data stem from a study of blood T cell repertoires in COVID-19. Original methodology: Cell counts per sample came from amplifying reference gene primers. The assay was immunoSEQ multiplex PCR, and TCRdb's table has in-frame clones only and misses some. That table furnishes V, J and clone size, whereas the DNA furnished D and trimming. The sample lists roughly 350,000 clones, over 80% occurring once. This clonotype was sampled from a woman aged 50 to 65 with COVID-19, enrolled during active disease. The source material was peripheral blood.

Here the CDR3 DNA reads TGTGCCACCAGCATTGCGGGACTAGCGGGGAGCACCTACGAGCAGTACTTC. This translates into CATSIAGLAGSTYEQYF. The chain is built from TRBV15 and TRBJ2-7; 13 bases match TRBD2. From germline, CDR1 is LNHNV and CDR2 YYDKDF (reference sequence). The CDR3 covers 17 residues. Losses at the gene ends were 4 bases for V and 2 bases for J; bases not matched to a gene: 8.